Sequencing of this T cell receptor beta chain was carried out in a study of T cells expressing NK-cell markers. Overall study: It was sorted CD3+CD56+NKG2C+, CD3+CD56+NKG2C- and CD3+CD56-NKG2C+ T cells that supplied the TCR beta repertoires.

Reprocessing the 5' RACE reads, TCRdb reports a single entry for every CDR3 protein and omits DNA. The sample features some 280,000 distinct CDR3 sequences, with around 0.4% in its top ten. CDR3 size: 12 residues. The V gene's germline CDR1 is SGHRS and CDR2 YFSETQ. The specimen was blood T cells: a sorted CD56 or NKG2C T cell subset, CD4+ or CD8+ T cells, or bulk PBMC T cells (not recorded which). The chain employs TRBV5-1 and TRBJ2-7. The origin of this receptor is a man between 18 and 29 years old in good health. The CDR3: CASSSDGLGQYF.